This T cell receptor beta chain was recovered during a study of T cell repertoires in cytomegalovirus infection. Study outcomes and limitations: Public TCR beta family frequency separated CMV-and-HLA carriers, including in an independent cohort. HLA-C-restricted CMV-specific TCR beta clonotypes were dominant in the ex vivo response.

CDR1 is SGHVS, CDR2 FQNEAQ, per germline. Trimming took off 4 bases at V and 1 base at J, with 22 bases between the two ends. This CDR3 contains 18 residues. Concerning this clonotype: Its matching antigen is unknown.

TCRdb reanalysed the reads using MiXCR and keeps one entry per CDR3 protein. The data contain 80,000 or so distinct CDR3 sequences, approximately 40% of them singletons. V gene TRBV7-8 combines with J gene TRBJ1-1; D possibly corresponds to TRBD1 (6 bases). The sample in question was CD8+ T cells from cultured PBMCs, obtained from culture after CMV antigen stimulation. The TCR comes from a human donor in good health (CMV status not recorded). Some clones in this sample may be carry-over from other donors' samples. As DNA, the CDR3 is TGTGCCAGCAGCTCCGAGACCCTTACAGGGCTGGGGAACACTGAAGCTTTCTTT. Its translation: CASSSETLTGLGNTEAFF.